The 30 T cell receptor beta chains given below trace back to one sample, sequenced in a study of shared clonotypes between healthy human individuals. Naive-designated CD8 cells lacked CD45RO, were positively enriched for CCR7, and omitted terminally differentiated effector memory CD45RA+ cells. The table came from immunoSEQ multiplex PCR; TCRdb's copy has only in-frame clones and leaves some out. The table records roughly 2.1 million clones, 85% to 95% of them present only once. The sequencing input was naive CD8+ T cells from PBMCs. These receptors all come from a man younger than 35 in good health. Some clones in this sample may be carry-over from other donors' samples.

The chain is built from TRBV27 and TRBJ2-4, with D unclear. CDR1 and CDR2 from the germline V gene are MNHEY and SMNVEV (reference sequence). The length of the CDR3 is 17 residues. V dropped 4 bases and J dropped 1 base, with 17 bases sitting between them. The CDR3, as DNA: TGTGCCAGCAGTTCAGCCATGGAGATTACGGCCAAAAACATTCAGTACTTC. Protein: CASSSAMEITAKNIQYF.

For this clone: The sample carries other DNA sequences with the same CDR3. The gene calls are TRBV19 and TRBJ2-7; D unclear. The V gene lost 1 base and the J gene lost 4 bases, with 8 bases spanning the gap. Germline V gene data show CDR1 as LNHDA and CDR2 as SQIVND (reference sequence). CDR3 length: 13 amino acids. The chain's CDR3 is CASSIGVGYEQYF. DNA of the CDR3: TGTGCCAGTAGTATAGGGGTCGGGTACGAGCAGTACTTC.

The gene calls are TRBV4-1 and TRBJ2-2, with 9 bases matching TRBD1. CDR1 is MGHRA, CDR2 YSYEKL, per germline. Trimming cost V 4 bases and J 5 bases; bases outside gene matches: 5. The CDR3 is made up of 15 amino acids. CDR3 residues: CASSPGTGRTGELFF. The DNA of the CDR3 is TGCGCCAGCAGCCCGGGGACAGGGCGGACCGGGGAGCTGTTTTTT.

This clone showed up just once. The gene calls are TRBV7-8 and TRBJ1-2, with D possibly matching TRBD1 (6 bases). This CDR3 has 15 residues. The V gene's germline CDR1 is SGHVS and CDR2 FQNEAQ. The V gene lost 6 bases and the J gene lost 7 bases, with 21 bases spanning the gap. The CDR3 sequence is CASSQTTTGYSGYTF. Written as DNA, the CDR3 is TGTGCCAGCAGTCAAACTACCACAGGGTACTCTGGCTACACCTTC.

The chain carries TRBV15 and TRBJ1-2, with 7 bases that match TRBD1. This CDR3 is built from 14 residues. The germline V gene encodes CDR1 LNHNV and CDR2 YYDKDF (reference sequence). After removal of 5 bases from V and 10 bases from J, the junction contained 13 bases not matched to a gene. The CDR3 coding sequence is TGTGCCACCAGCGGACGGGACAGCCTATGGGACTACACCTTC. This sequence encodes CATSGRDSLWDYTF.

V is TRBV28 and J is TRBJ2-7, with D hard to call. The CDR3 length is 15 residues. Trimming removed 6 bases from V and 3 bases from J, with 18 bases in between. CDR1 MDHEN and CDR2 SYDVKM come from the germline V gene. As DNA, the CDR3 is TGTGCCAGCAGCCCCGATACCGCCTCGGGCTACGAGCAGTACTTC. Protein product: CASSPDTASGYEQYF.

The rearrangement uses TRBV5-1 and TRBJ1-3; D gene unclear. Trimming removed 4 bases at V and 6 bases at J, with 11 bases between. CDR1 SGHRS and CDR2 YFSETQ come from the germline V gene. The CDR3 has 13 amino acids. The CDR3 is CASSLDLANTIYF. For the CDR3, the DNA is TGCGCCAGCAGCCTGGACCTTGCAAACACCATATATTTT. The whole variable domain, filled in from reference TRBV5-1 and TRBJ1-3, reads KAGVTQTPRYLIKTRGQQVTLSCSPISGHRSVSWYQQTPGQGLQFLFEYFSETQRNKGNFPGRFSGRQFSNSRSEMNVSTLELGDSALYLCASSLDLANTIYFGEGSWLTVV.

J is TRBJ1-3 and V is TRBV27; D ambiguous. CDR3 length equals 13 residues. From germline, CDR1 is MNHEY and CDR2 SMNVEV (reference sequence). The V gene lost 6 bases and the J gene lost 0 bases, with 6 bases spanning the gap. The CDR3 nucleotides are TGTGCCAGCAGCGGGAGCTCTGGAAACACCATATATTTT. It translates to CASSGSSGNTIYF.

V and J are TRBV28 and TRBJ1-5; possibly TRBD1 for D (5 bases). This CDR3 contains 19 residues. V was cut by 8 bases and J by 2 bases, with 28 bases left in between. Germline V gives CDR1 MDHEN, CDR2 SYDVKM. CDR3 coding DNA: TGTGCCAGCCGCAAGGGTCTGGGGGTCAGGGTAGAGGGCAATCAGCCCCAGCATTTT. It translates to CASRKGLGVRVEGNQPQHF. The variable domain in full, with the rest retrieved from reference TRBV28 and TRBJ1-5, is DVKVTQSSRYLVKRTGEKVFLECVQDMDHENMFWYRQDPGLGLRLIYFSYDVKMKEKGDIPEGYSVSREKKERFSLILESASTNQTSMYLCASRKGLGVRVEGNQPQHFGDGTRLSIL.

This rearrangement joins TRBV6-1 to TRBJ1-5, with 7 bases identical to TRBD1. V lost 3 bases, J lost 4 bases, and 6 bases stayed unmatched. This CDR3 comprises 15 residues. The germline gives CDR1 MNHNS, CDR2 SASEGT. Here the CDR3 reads CASSDLRDSNQPQHF. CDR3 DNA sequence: TGTGCCAGCAGTGACCTCCGGGACAGTAATCAGCCCCAGCATTTT.

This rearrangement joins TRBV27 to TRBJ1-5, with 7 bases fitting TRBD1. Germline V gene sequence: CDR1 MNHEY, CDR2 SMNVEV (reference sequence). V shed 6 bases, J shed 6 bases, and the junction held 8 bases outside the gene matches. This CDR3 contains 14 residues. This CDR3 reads CASRPTGSGQPQHF. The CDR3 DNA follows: TGTGCCAGCAGGCCGACAGGGTCAGGTCAGCCCCAGCATTTT.

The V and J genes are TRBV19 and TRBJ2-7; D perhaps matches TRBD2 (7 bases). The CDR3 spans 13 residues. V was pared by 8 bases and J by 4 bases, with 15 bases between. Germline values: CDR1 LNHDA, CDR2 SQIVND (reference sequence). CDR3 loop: CASSYGGLYEQYF. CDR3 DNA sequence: TGTGCCAGTTCGTACGGGGGGCTGTACGAGCAGTACTTC.

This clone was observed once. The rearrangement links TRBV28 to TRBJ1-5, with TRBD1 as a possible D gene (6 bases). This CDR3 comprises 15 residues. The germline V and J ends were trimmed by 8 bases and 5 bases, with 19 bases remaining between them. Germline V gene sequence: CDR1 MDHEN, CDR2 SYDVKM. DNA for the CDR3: TGTGCCAGCCTTCGACACAGGGACTGGGATCAGCCCCAGCATTTT. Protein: CASLRHRDWDQPQHF.

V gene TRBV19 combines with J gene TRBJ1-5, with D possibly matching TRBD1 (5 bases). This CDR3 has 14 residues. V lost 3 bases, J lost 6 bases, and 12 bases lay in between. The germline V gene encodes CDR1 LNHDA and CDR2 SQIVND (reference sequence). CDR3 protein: CASSIRGSAQPQHF. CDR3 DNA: TGTGCCAGTAGTATCCGGGGGTCGGCTCAGCCCCAGCATTTT. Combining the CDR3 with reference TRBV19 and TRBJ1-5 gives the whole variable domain DGGITQSPKYLFRKEGQNVTLSCEQNLNHDAMYWYRQDPGQGLRLIYYSQIVNDFQKGDIAEGYSVSREKKESFPLTVTSAQKNPTAFYLCASSIRGSAQPQHFGDGTRLSIL.

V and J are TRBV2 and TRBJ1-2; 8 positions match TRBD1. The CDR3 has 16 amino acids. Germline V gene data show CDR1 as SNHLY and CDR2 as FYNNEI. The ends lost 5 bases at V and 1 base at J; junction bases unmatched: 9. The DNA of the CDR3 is TGTGCCAGCAGTCTCCTTCCGGGACAGGATAACTATGGCTACACCTTC. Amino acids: CASSLLPGQDNYGYTF.

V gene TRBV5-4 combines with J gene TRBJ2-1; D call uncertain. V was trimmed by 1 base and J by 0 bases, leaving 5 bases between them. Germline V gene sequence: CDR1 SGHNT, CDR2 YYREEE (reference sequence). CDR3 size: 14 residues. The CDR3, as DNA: TGTGCCAGCAGCTTGCTTGTCTCCTACAATGAGCAGTTCTTC. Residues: CASSLLVSYNEQFF.

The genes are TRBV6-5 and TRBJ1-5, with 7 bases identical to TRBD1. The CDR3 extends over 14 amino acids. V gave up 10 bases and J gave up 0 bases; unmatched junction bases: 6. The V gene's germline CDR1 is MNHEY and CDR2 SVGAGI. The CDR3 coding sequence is TGTGCCACCCGGGACAGACTTAGCAATCAGCCCCAGCATTTT. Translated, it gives CATRDRLSNQPQHF.

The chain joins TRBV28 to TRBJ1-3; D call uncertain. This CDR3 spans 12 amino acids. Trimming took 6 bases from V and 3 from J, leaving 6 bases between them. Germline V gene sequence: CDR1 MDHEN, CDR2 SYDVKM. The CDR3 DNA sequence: TGTGCCAGCAGACGCCTTGGAAACACCATATATTTT. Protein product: CASRRLGNTIYF. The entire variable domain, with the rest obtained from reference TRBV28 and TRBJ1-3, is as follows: DVKVTQSSRYLVKRTGEKVFLECVQDMDHENMFWYRQDPGLGLRLIYFSYDVKMKEKGDIPEGYSVSREKKERFSLILESASTNQTSMYLCASRRLGNTIYFGEGSWLTVV.

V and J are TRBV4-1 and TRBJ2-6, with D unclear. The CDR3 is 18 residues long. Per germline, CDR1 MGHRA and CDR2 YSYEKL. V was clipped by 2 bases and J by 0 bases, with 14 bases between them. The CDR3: CASSQFKGITSGANVLTF. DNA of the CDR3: TGCGCCAGCAGCCAATTCAAGGGAATAACCTCTGGGGCCAACGTCCTGACTTTC.

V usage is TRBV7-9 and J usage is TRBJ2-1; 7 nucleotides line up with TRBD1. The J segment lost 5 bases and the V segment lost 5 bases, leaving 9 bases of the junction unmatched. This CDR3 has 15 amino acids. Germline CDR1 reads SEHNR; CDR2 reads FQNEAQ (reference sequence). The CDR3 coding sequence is TGTGCCAGCAGCCCCTACAGGGGCGGGCACAATGAGCAGTTCTTC. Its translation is CASSPYRGGHNEQFF.

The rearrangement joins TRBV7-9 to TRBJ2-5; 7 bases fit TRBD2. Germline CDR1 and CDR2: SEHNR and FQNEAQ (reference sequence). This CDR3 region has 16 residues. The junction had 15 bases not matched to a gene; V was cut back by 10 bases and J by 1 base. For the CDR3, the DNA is TGTGCCACGAACCCGATGGCGGGAGAGGCCCAAGAGACCCAGTACTTC. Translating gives CATNPMAGEAQETQYF.

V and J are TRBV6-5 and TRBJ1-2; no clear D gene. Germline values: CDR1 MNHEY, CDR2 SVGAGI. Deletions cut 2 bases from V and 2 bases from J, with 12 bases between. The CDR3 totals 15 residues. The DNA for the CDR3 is TGTGCCAGCAGTTACCTGGACGCTCCAAACTATGGCTACACCTTC. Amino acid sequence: CASSYLDAPNYGYTF.

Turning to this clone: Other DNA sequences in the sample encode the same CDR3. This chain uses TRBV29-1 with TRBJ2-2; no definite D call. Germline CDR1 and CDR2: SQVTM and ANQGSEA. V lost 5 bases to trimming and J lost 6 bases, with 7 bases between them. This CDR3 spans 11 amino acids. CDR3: CSVRVAGELFF. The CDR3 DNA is TGCAGCGTTCGGGTAGCCGGGGAGCTGTTTTTT.

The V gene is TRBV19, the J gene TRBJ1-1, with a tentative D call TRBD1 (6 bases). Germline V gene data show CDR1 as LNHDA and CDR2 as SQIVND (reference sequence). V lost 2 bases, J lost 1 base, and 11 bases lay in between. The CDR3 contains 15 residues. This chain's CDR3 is CASSIRGSKNTEAFF. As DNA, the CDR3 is TGTGCCAGTAGTATAAGGGGGTCGAAGAACACTGAAGCTTTCTTT. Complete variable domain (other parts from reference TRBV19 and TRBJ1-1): DGGITQSPKYLFRKEGQNVTLSCEQNLNHDAMYWYRQDPGQGLRLIYYSQIVNDFQKGDIAEGYSVSREKKESFPLTVTSAQKNPTAFYLCASSIRGSKNTEAFFGQGTRLTVV.

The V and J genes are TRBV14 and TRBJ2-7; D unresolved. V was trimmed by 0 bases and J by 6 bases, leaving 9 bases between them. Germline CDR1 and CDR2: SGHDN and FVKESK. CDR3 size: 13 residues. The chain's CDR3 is CASSQDWVGEQYF. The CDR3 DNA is TGTGCCAGCAGCCAAGATTGGGTCGGCGAGCAGTACTTC.

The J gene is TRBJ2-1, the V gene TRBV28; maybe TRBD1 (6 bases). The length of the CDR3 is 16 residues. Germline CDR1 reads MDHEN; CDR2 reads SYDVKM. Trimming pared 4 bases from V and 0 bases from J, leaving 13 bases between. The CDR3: CASSWPQGSSYNEQFF. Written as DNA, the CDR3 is TGTGCCAGCAGTTGGCCCCAGGGGTCCTCCTACAATGAGCAGTTCTTC. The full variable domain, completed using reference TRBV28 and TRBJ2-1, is DVKVTQSSRYLVKRTGEKVFLECVQDMDHENMFWYRQDPGLGLRLIYFSYDVKMKEKGDIPEGYSVSREKKERFSLILESASTNQTSMYLCASSWPQGSSYNEQFFGPGTRLTVL.

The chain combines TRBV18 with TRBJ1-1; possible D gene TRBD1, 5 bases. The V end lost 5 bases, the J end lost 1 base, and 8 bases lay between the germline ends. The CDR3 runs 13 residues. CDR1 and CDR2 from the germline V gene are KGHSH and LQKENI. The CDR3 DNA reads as TGTGCCAGCTCAGATGACAGGAACACTGAAGCTTTCTTT. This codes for CASSDDRNTEAFF. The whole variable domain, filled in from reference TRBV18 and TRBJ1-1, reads NAGVMQNPRHLVRRRGQEARLRCSPMKGHSHVYWYRQLPEEGLKFMVYLQKENIIDESGMPKERFSAEFPKEGPSILRIQQVVRGDSAAYFCASSDDRNTEAFFGQGTRLTVV.

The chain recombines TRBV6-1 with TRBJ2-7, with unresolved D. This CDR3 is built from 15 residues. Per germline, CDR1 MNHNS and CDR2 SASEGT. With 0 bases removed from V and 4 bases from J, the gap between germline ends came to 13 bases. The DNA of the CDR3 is TGTGCCAGCAGTGAAGCTTCTAGAAACGGATACGAGCAGTACTTC. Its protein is CASSEASRNGYEQYF.

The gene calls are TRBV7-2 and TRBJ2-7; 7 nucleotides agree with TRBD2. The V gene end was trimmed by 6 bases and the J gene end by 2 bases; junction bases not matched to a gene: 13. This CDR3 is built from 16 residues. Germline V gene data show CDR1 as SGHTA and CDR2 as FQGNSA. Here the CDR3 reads CASRKTGGIGAYEQYF. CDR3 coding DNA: TGTGCCAGCAGGAAGACGGGGGGTATCGGGGCCTACGAGCAGTACTTC.

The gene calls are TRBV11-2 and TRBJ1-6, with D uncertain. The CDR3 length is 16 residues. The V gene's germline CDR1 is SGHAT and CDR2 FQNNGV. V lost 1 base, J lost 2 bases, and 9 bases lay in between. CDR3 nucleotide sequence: TGTGCCAGCAGCTTAGTTCGGGGTGCCTATAATTCACCCCTCCACTTT. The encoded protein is CASSLVRGAYNSPLHF.